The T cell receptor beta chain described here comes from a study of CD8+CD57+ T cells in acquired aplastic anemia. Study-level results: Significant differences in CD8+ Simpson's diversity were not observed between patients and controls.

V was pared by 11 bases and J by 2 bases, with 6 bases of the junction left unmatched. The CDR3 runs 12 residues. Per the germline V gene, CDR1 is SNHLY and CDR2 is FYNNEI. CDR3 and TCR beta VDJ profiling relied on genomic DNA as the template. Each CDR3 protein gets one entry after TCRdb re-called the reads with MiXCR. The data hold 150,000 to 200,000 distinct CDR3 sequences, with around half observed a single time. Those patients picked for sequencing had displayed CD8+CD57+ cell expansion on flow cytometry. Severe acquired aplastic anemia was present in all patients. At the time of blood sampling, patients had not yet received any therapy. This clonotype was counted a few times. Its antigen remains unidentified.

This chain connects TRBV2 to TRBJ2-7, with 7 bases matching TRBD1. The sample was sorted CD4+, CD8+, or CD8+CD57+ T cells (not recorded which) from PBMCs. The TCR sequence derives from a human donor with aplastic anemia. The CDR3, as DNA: TGTGCCGGACGACAGGGCGCCTACGAGCAGTACTTC. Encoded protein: CAGRQGAYEQYF.